The TCR beta chain described here comes from a study of T cells in Graves' hyperthyroidism and ophthalmopathy (dated by TCRdb to 2018 to 2020). About the study as a whole: Peripheral blood was collected at initial diagnosis, before any treatment. Once sampling was done, hyperthyroidism patients were given methimazole at a starting dose of 30 mg daily, whereas ophthalmopathy patients were given high-dose intravenous methylprednisolone. A discovery cohort of about a hundred patients, roughly 43 with Graves' ophthalmopathy and 57 with stable Graves' hyperthyroidism, was used to find distinguishing TCR V-J signatures. The study also compared thyroid tissue and blood T-cell repertoires from more than 5 Graves' hyperthyroidism patients. For training and testing, the 100 patients in the discovery cohort were randomly divided in a 7:3 ratio. TCR Vbeta CDR3 sequencing of approximately 140 peripheral blood samples (over 40 ophthalmopathy, 70 to 85 hyperthyroidism and roughly 17 progressor patients) is reported in the paper. Prospective prediction of ophthalmopathy was tested in an independent validation cohort consisting of 18 to 20 hyperthyroidism patients and some 15 patients who later progressed to ophthalmopathy. On the study overall, not on this receptor specifically: In validation, the model predicted progression to ophthalmopathy with roughly 66% sensitivity and approximately 72% specificity, a median of around six months before onset. A model built on a 13 V-J signature distinguished ophthalmopathy from stable hyperthyroidism, reaching 85% to 90% sensitivity and around 81% specificity in cross-validation and 80%/75% in testing. No statistical method was used to set the sample size in advance, and investigators knew the group allocation. Most expanded thyroid clonotypes (frequency above 0.001) were also found in blood, which suggests that blood repertoires may mirror thyroid immune responses.

With respect to this clonotype: The antigen this receptor binds is unknown. Base qualities were left out, and no much larger clone turns up one base away.

TCR beta CDR3 regions were amplified from RNA transcripts. The first round of RT-PCR for the TCR CDR3 was performed with the HTBI primer set and the Qiagen OneStep RT-PCR kit. The libraries were constructed in a second round of multiplex PCR and then size-selected and purified. Libraries were sequenced paired-end with 100 bp reads on an Illumina HiSeq2000. In the source study's methods: SOAPnuke was used to process the raw data, with reads discarded if the reads contained adapters or uncalled bases, had a mean Phred below 15, or lacked an exact constant-primer or identifier match. High-quality paired reads were merged using COPE v1.2.5, and each unique nucleotide sequence was defined as a clonotype. MiTCR v1.1 was used to align clonotypes to the IMGT TRBV, TRBD and TRBJ reference segments. Analysis was restricted to V-J combinations with a frequency above 0.0001, which covered 99.2% of repertoires. A TCS score was defined as the ratio of F50 (clonal expansion) to E x V (chaos), with BLOSUM62-based TCRdist applied between CDR3 peptides within each V-J. Welch's t-statistics and random forest reduced several hundred V-J features to about 13, which were used in a naive Bayes classifier (R e1071). TCRdb applied fastp at Q25 and MiXCR to the public reads, then kept only in-frame beta chains. Duplicate CDR3 protein sequences are folded into a single record with the most common DNA and genes. The V and J calls follow TCRdb's processing rather than the paper's. The sample has over 400,000 distinct CDR3 sequences on record, approximately 23% of them singletons. The ten largest account for less than 65% of the sample.

Ophthalmopathy patients had moderately to severely active disease, with a Clinical Activity Score of 3 or more, a NOSPECS grade of 4 or more, and a disease duration of less than 3 months. The study excluded patients with uncontrolled infections, other autoimmune diseases, pregnancy or lactation. Diagnoses were established on the basis of clinical symptoms, serum thyroxine and TRAb, thyroid ultrasound, and orbital computed tomography. Ficoll-Paque density gradient centrifugation was used to isolate PBMCs from approximately 11 ml of fresh peripheral blood. Trizol reagent was used to extract total RNA, and RNA quality was then checked on an Agilent 2100 Bioanalyzer. Trimmed from V: 6 bases; trimmed from J: 6 bases; junction bases lacking a gene match: 12. The CDR3 goes from the cysteine to the phenylalanine over 15 residues. Only the CDR3 part of the read is kept: 45 bases, read in frame from the first base.

The clonotype was recovered from a woman between 65 and 79 years old with Graves' ophthalmopathy. The chain uses TRBV12-3 or TRBV12-4 and TRBJ2-7, with 9 bases in between that match TRBD1. Input material: blood. For the CDR3, the sequence is CASRPGTGKGFEQYF. The DNA sequence is TGTGCCAGCAGACCCGGGACAGGGAAGGGTTTCGAGCAGTACTTC.